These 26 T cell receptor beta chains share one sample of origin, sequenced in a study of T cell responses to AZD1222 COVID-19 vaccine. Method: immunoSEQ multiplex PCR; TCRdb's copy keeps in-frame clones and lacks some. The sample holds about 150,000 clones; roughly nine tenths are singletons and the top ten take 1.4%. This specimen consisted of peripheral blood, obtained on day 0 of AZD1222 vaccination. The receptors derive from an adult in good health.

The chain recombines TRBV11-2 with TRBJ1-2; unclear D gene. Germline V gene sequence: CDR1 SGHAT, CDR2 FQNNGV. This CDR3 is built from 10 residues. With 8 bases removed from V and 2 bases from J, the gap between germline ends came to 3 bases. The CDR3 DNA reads TGTGCCAGCGGGAACTATGGCTACACCTTC. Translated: CASGNYGYTF.

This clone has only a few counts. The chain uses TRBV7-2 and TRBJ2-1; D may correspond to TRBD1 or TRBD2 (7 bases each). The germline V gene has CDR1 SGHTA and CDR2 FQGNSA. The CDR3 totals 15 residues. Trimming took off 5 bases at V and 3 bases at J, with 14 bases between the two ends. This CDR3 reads CASSIQGGDYNEQFF. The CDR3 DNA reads TGTGCCAGCAGCATCCAGGGGGGGGACTACAATGAGCAGTTCTTC.

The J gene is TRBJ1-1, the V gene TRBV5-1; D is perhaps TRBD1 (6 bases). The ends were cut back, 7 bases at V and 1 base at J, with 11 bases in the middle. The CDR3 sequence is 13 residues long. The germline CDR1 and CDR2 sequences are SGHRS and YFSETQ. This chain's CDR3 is CASSLQGNTEAFF. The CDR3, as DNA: TGCGCCAGCTCTTTACAGGGGAACACTGAAGCTTTCTTT. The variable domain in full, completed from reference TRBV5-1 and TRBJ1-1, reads KAGVTQTPRYLIKTRGQQVTLSCSPISGHRSVSWYQQTPGQGLQFLFEYFSETQRNKGNFPGRFSGRQFSNSRSEMNVSTLELGDSALYLCASSLQGNTEAFFGQGTRLTVV.

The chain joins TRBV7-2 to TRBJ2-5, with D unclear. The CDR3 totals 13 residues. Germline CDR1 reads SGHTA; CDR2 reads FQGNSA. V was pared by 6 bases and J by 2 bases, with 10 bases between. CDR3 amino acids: CASSQMRQETQYF. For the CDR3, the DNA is TGTGCCAGCAGTCAGATGCGGCAAGAGACCCAGTACTTC.

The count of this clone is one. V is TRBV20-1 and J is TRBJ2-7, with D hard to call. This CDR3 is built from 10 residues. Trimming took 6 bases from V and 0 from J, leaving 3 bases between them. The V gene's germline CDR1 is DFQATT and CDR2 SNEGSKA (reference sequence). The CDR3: CSATSYEQYF. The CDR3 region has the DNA TGCAGTGCCACCTCCTACGAGCAGTACTTC.

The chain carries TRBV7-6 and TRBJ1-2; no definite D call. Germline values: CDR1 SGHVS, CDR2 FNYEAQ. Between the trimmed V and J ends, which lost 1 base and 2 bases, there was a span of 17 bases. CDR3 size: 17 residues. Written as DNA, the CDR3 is TGTGCCAGCAGCTTAGGGGAACGGGCCGGTAGAAACTATGGCTACACCTTC. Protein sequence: CASSLGERAGRNYGYTF.

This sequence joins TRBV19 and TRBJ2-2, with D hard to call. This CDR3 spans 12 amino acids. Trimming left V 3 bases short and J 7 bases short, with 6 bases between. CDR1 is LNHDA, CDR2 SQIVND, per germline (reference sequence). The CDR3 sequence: CASSMAFGELFF. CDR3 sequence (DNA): TGTGCCAGTAGTATGGCATTCGGGGAGCTGTTTTTT.

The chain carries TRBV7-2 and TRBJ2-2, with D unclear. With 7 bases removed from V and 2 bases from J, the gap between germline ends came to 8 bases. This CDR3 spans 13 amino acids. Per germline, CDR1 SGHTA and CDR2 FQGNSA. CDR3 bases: TGTGCCAGCAACATACCAAACACCGGGGAGCTGTTTTTT. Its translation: CASNIPNTGELFF.

The CDR3 coding sequence is TGTGCCAGCAGCTTCGATACAGGGTCCTACAATGAGCAGTTCTTC. Protein product: CASSFDTGSYNEQFF. The gene calls are TRBV7-3 and TRBJ2-1; D may be TRBD1 (6 bases). V lost 3 bases and J lost 1, with 10 bases in between. The CDR3 runs to 15 residues. The germline CDR1 and CDR2 sequences are SGHTA and FQGTGA.

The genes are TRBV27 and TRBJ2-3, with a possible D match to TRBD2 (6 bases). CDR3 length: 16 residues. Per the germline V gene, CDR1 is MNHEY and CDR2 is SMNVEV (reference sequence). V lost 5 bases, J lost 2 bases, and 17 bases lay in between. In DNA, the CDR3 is TGTGCCAGCAGTCACTTGACTAGAGCTATCACAGATACGCAGTATTTT. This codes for CASSHLTRAITDTQYF.

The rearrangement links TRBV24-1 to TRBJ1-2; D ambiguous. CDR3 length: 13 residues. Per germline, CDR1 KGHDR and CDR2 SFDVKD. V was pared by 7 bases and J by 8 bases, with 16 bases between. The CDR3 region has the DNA TGTGCCACCAGCGTCGACGGGCTACGGGGCTACACCTTC. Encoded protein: CATSVDGLRGYTF.

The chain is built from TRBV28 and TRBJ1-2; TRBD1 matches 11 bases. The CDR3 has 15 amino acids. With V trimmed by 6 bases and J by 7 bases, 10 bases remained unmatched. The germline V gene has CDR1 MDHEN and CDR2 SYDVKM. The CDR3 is CASRFMGQGVGGYTF. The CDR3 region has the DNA TGTGCCAGCAGATTCATGGGACAGGGGGTGGGTGGCTACACCTTC.

The CDR3 is CASSQDRANYGYTF. The CDR3 region has the DNA TGTGCCAGTAGCCAGGACAGGGCGAACTATGGCTACACCTTC. This rearrangement joins TRBV19 to TRBJ1-2, with 8 bases lining up with TRBD1. The J segment lost 2 bases and the V segment lost 6 bases, leaving 5 bases of the junction unmatched. The CDR3 extends over 14 amino acids. CDR1 and CDR2 from the germline V gene are LNHDA and SQIVND (reference sequence).

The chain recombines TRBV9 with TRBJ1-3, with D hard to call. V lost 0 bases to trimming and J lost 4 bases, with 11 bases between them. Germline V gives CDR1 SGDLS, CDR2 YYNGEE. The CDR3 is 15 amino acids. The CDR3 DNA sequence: TGTGCCAGCAGCGTAGCGGGGAGGAGGGGAAACACCATATATTTT. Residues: CASSVAGRRGNTIYF.

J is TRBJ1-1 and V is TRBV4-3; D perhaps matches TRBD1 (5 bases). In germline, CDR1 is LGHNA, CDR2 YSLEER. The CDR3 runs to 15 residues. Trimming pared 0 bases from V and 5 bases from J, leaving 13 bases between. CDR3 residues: CASSQDLRGLTEAFF. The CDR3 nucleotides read TGCGCCAGCAGCCAAGATCTTAGGGGTTTGACTGAAGCTTTCTTT.

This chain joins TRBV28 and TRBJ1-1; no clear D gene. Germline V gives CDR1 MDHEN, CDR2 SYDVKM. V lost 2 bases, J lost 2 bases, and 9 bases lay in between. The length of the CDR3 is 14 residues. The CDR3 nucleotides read TGTGCCAGCAGTTTACGGCAGATTAACACTGAAGCTTTCTTT. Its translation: CASSLRQINTEAFF. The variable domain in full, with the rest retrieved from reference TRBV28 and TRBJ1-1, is DVKVTQSSRYLVKRTGEKVFLECVQDMDHENMFWYRQDPGLGLRLIYFSYDVKMKEKGDIPEGYSVSREKKERFSLILESASTNQTSMYLCASSLRQINTEAFFGQGTRLTVV.

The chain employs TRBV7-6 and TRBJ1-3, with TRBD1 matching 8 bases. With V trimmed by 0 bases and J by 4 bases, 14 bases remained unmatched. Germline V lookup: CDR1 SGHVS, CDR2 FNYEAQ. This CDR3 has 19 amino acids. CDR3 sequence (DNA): TGTGCCAGCAGCTTAGCGGGCGGGACAGGACTACCTTCGGGAAACACCATATATTTT. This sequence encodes CASSLAGGTGLPSGNTIYF.

CDR3 amino acids: CASSQVGLSYYNEQFF. In nucleotides, the CDR3 is TGTGCCAGCAGCCAAGTGGGTCTATCCTACTACAATGAGCAGTTCTTC. The chain combines TRBV3-1 (or the pseudogene TRBV3-2) with TRBJ2-1; no clear D gene. V lost 1 base to trimming and J lost 3 bases, with 13 bases between them. Germline V gene lookup returns CDR1 LGHDT and CDR2 YNNKEL (reference sequence). The CDR3 sequence is 16 residues long.

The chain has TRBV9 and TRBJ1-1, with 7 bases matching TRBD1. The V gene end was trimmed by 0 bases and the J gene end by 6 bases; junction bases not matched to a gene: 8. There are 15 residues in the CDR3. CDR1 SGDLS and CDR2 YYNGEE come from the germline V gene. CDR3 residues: CASSVGAGDRAEAFF. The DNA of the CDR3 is TGTGCCAGCAGCGTAGGAGCGGGAGACAGGGCTGAAGCTTTCTTT.

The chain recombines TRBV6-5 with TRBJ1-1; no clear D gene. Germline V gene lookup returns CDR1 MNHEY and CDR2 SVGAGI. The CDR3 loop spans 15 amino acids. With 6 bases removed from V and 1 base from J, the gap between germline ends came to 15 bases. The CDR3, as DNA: TGTGCCAGCAGCCCCGACGAGGGTTCGAACACTGAAGCTTTCTTT. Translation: CASSPDEGSNTEAFF.

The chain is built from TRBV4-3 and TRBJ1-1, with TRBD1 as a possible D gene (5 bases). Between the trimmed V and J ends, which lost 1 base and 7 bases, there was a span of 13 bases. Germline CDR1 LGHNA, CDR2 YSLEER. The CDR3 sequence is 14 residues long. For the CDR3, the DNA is TGCGCCAGCAGCCAAGTCGTCGGGGCGGGTGAAGCTTTCTTT. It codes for CASSQVVGAGEAFF.

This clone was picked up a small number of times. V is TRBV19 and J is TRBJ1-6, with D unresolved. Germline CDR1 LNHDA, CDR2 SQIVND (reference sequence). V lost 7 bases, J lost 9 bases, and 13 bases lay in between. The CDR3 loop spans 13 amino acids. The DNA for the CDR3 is TGTGCCAGTACGGGGAAGTCCGGTTCACCCCTCCACTTT. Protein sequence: CASTGKSGSPLHF. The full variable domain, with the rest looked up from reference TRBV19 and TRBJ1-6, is DGGITQSPKYLFRKEGQNVTLSCEQNLNHDAMYWYRQDPGQGLRLIYYSQIVNDFQKGDIAEGYSVSREKKESFPLTVTSAQKNPTAFYLCASTGKSGSPLHFGNGTRLTVT.

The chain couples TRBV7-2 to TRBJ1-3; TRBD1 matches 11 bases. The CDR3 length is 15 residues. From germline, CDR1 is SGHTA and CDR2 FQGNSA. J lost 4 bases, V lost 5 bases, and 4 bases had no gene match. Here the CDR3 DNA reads TGTGCCAGCAGCGCCTGGACAGGGGGCGGAAACACCATATATTTT. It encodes CASSAWTGGGNTIYF.

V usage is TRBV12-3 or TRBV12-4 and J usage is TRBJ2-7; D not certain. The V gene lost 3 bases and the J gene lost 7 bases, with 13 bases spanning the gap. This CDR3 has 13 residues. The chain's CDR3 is CASSFQSPREQYF. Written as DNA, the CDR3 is TGTGCCAGCAGTTTTCAGTCCCCCCGTGAGCAGTACTTC.

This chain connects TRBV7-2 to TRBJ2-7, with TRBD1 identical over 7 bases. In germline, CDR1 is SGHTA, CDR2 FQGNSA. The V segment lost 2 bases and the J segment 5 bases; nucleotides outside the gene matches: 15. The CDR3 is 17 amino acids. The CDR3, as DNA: TGTGCCAGCAGCTTAAGGTTGCCACAGGGGCACCTTGACGAGCAGTACTTC. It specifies CASSLRLPQGHLDEQYF.

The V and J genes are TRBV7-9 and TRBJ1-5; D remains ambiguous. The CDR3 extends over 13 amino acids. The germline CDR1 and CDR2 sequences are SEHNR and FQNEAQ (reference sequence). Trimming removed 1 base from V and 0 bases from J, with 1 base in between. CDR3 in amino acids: CASSLDSNQPQHF. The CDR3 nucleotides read TGTGCCAGCAGCTTAGATAGCAATCAGCCCCAGCATTTT.